These 11 T cell receptor beta chains originate from one sample sequenced in a study of CD8+ T cells in alopecia areata. cDNA prepared by RNA extraction and subsequent reverse transcription served as the template for sequencing. Sequenced by immunoSEQ multiplex PCR; TCRdb stores in-frame clones only, minus some. The sample has 150,000 or so clones, 40% to 50% seen once. What was sequenced was CD4+ T cells sorted from blood. The origin of the receptors is a human donor with alopecia areata.

The rearrangement links TRBV6-1 to TRBJ2-3; 8 bases fit TRBD2. Trimming at V came to 8 bases and at J to 0 bases, leaving 10 bases not matched to a gene. Germline V gene data show CDR1 as MNHNS and CDR2 as SASEGT. This CDR3 spans 16 amino acids. The CDR3: CASGVASGLSTDTQYF. The CDR3 coding sequence is TGTGCCAGCGGTGTGGCTAGCGGGTTAAGCACAGATACGCAGTATTTT.

The chain uses TRBV7-9 and TRBJ2-5; 8 positions agree with TRBD1. CDR1 is SEHNR, CDR2 FQNEAQ, per germline (reference sequence). The V and J ends lost 2 bases and 1 base, in that order; junction bases with no gene match: 3. This CDR3 is built from 15 residues. CDR3 amino acids: CASSLMTGVQETQYF. In nucleotides, the CDR3 is TGTGCCAGCAGCTTAATGACAGGGGTCCAAGAGACCCAGTACTTC. The full variable domain, its missing parts supplied by reference TRBV7-9 and TRBJ2-5, is DTGVSQNPRHKITKRGQNVTFRCDPISEHNRLYWYRQTLGQGPEFLTYFQNEAQLEKSRLLSDRFSAERPKGSFSTLEIQRTEQGDSAMYLCASSLMTGVQETQYFGPGTRLLVL.

On this clone: Other DNA sequences in the sample encode the same CDR3. The chain recombines TRBV28 with TRBJ2-5; D is ambiguous. This CDR3 has 10 amino acids. The V gene's germline CDR1 is MDHEN and CDR2 SYDVKM. Trimming left V 8 bases short and J 5 bases short, with 6 bases between. CDR3 amino acids: CASSEETQYF. The CDR3 DNA reads as TGTGCCAGCTCAGAGGAGACCCAGTACTTC.

The CDR3, as DNA: TGTGCCAGCAGCTCGGGATCAGCCACTGGAAACACCATATATTTT. Translated, it gives CASSSGSATGNTIYF. This chain connects TRBV6-5 to TRBJ1-3; D remains ambiguous. The CDR3 totals 15 residues. Trimming shortened V by 6 bases and J by 2 bases, and 14 bases separated the two germline ends. Germline CDR1 is MNHEY and CDR2 is SVGAGI.

This chain uses TRBV29-1 with TRBJ2-7; D not certain. CDR3 size: 13 residues. V was pared by 7 bases and J by 2 bases, with 15 bases between. Per the germline V gene, CDR1 is SQVTM and CDR2 is ANQGSEA. The CDR3 nucleotides are TGCAGCGCCGGCCTTACGGTTCCCTACGAGCAGTACTTC. This gives the protein CSAGLTVPYEQYF.

The chain couples TRBV2 to TRBJ1-5, with D uncertain. Trimming pared 5 bases from V and 5 bases from J, leaving 7 bases between. The germline V gene encodes CDR1 SNHLY and CDR2 FYNNEI. The CDR3 contains 12 residues. DNA for the CDR3: TGTGCCAGCAGTTTGGACGATCAGCCCCAGCATTTT. Protein sequence: CASSLDDQPQHF.

In its sample, this clone was seen a few times. The CDR3 reads CASGTGHYEQYF. CDR3 coding DNA: TGTGCCTCCGGGACAGGGCACTACGAGCAGTACTTC. V is TRBV30 and J is TRBJ2-7; TRBD1 matches 9 bases. Trimming at V came to 7 bases and at J to 3 bases, leaving 4 bases not matched to a gene. Germline loops: CDR1 GTSNPN, CDR2 SVGIG (reference sequence). The CDR3 is 12 amino acids.

Of note for this clone: Other DNA sequences in the sample encode the same CDR3. The rearrangement uses TRBV5-4 and TRBJ2-3, with 12 bases that match TRBD2. Germline V gives CDR1 SGHNT, CDR2 YYREEE (reference sequence). Trimming cost V 1 base and J 3 bases; bases outside gene matches: 0. This CDR3 spans 15 amino acids. The chain's CDR3 is CASSLTSGRTDTQYF. The DNA for the CDR3 is TGTGCCAGCAGCTTGACTAGCGGGAGGACAGATACGCAGTATTTT.

CDR3 residues: CASSQGGPGAYEQYF. CDR3 sequence (DNA): TGTGCCAGCAGCCAAGGGGGGCCAGGGGCATACGAGCAGTACTTC. The rearrangement joins TRBV27 to TRBJ2-7; D may match TRBD1 or TRBD2 (6 bases each). Looked up from germline, CDR1 is MNHEY and CDR2 is SMNVEV (reference sequence). Trimming removed 6 bases at V and 4 bases at J, with 19 bases between. This CDR3 spans 15 amino acids.

This chain connects TRBV11-3 to TRBJ2-1; no firm D call. Germline CDR1 SGHNT, CDR2 YENEEA. CDR3 size: 12 residues. V was trimmed by 3 bases and J by 8 bases, leaving 8 bases between them. The chain's CDR3 is CASSFPVDEQFF. The DNA of the CDR3 is TGTGCCAGCAGCTTCCCCGTTGATGAGCAGTTCTTC.

This clone has only a few counts. This chain connects TRBV5-1 to TRBJ2-7; 7 nucleotides agree with TRBD1. The ends lost 7 bases at V and 4 bases at J; junction bases unmatched: 8. The germline V gene encodes CDR1 SGHRS and CDR2 YFSETQ. The CDR3 length is 13 residues. CDR3 sequence reads: CASAVGQLYEQYF. CDR3 in DNA: TGCGCCAGCGCCGTGGGACAGCTTTACGAGCAGTACTTC.